These 15 T cell receptor beta chains share one sample of origin, sequenced in a study of T-cell reconstitution after alpha-beta-depleted transplantation in children. During its preparation, the TCRbeta library received unique molecular identifiers. TCRdb recomputed calls from the PCR reads with MiXCR, one row per CDR3 protein. The repertoire consists of some 200,000 distinct CDR3 sequences, with 9.7% occurring once and the leading ten covering over 4.5%. The sequencing here drew on PBMCs from the stem cell graft donor, taken from the stem cell graft. The origin of the receptors is a human donor who donated a stem cell graft to a child with SCID.

This clonotype was picked up many times. This chain joins TRBV29-1 and TRBJ2-5; 8 bases agree with TRBD2. The CDR3 is 15 residues long. From germline, CDR1 is SQVTM and CDR2 ANQGSEA. CDR3 loop: CSAAGGGQLKDGQYF. The CDR3 DNA is TGCAGTGCTGCGGGGGGTGGGCAGCTTAAGGATGGCCAGTACTTC. Supplemented by reference TRBV29-1 and TRBJ2-5, the full variable domain reads SAVISQKPSRDICQRGTSLTIQCQVDSQVTMMFWYRQQPGQSLTLIATANQGSEATYESGFVIDKFPISRPNLTFSTLTVSNMSPEDSSIYLCSAAGGGQLKDGQYFGPGTRLLVL.

This clonotype came up many times. The chain carries TRBV5-1 and TRBJ2-7; 8 nucleotides line up with TRBD1. V dropped 4 bases and J dropped 1; count of bases not matched to a gene: 1. The CDR3 is made up of 13 amino acids. Germline-derived CDR1 and CDR2 are SGHRS and YFSETQ. The CDR3 coding sequence is TGCGCCAGCAGCGGGACAGGTTCCTACGAGCAGTACTTC. Amino acids: CASSGTGSYEQYF.

This clonotype was counted a few times. A much larger clone sits a single nucleotide away, making a read error possible. The chain carries TRBV11-2 and TRBJ2-3; D not certain. This CDR3 is 9 amino acids long. Germline-derived CDR1 and CDR2 are SGHAT and FQNNGV. The CDR3 region has the DNA TGTGCCAGCAGCCGCCCGCCGGATTTT. Amino acids: CASSRPPDF.

This clonotype was counted ten times or more. The chain is built from TRBV5-6 and TRBJ2-3, with TRBD2 matching over 7 bases. Germline lookup yields CDR1 SGHDT and CDR2 YYEEEE. The CDR3 covers 14 residues. Trimming at V came to 1 base and at J to 6 bases, leaving 5 bases not matched to a gene. The CDR3 bases are TGTGCCAGCAGCTTGTACCAAGCGGGGGATACGCAGTATTTT. Translation gives CASSLYQAGDTQYF.

This clonotype was detected ten times or more. The rearrangement uses TRBV20-1 and TRBJ2-7; D is perhaps TRBD1 (6 bases). V dropped 0 bases and J dropped 2 bases, with 14 bases sitting between them. This CDR3 is 15 amino acids long. Germline CDR1 reads DFQATT; CDR2 reads SNEGSKA (reference sequence). The CDR3 nucleotides are TGCAGTGCTAGAGATGGCAGGGGAAACCCCTACGAGCAGTACTTC. Translating gives CSARDGRGNPYEQYF.

Ten or more counts support this clonotype. The gene calls are TRBV15 and TRBJ1-4; D is unresolved. The germline V and J ends were trimmed by 0 bases and 8 bases, with 19 bases remaining between them. Germline V gives CDR1 LNHNV, CDR2 YYDKDF (reference sequence). The CDR3 extends over 17 amino acids. The CDR3: CATSRDQGRRIQEKLFF. The CDR3 DNA follows: TGTGCCACCAGCAGAGATCAAGGGCGCAGGATCCAGGAAAAACTGTTTTTT.

A word on this clonotype: Compared with germline, one end of the junction differs, possibly owing to a read error. This chain joins TRBV7-9 and TRBJ2-3; D possibly corresponds to TRBD1 (6 bases). This CDR3 has 16 amino acids. In germline, CDR1 is SEHNR, CDR2 FQNEAQ (reference sequence). The CDR3 coding sequence is TGTGCCAGCAGACCAACGACCTCAGGGGCGGCAGATACACAGTATTTT. It specifies CASRPTTSGAADTQYF.

This clonotype was observed many times. The V gene is TRBV5-1, the J gene TRBJ2-7; weak D call: TRBD2 (5 bases). CDR1 SGHRS and CDR2 YFSETQ come from the germline V gene. Trimming stripped 1 base from V and 0 bases from J, with 8 bases between. The CDR3 length is 14 residues. The CDR3 DNA reads as TGCGCCAGCAGCTTGATGGGGAGCTCCTACGAGCAGTACTTC. Protein product: CASSLMGSSYEQYF.

This clonotype has ten or more counts. The rearrangement links TRBV18 to TRBJ2-2; D not resolved. The CDR3 totals 15 residues. Germline V gene data show CDR1 as KGHSH and CDR2 as LQKENI. The germline V and J ends were trimmed by 2 bases and 4 bases, with 11 bases remaining between them. The CDR3 reads CASSPRLPSTGELFF. The CDR3 DNA sequence: TGTGCCAGCTCACCAAGATTACCCTCCACCGGGGAGCTGTTTTTT.

This clonotype was recorded at least ten times. The chain carries TRBV12-3 or TRBV12-4 and TRBJ1-5; unclear D gene. The CDR3 covers 18 residues. The V and J ends lost 5 bases and 3 bases respectively, with 23 bases between them. CDR3 loop: CASSNDGGGFWDNQPQHF. DNA for the CDR3: TGTGCCAGCAGTAACGACGGAGGAGGTTTTTGGGACAATCAGCCCCAGCATTTT.

This clonotype was observed at least ten times. The chain combines TRBV7-2 with TRBJ2-2; 10 bases fit TRBD1. Germline V CDR1 and CDR2: SGHTA, FQGNSA. The CDR3 sequence is 15 residues long. V lost 3 bases and J lost 4; bases outside the gene matches: 2. The CDR3 bases are TGTGCCAGCAGCTTGACAGGGGGCAGCACCGGGGAGCTGTTTTTT. Translating gives CASSLTGGSTGELFF.

This clonotype was seen more than once but under ten times. At one boundary the junction diverges from the germline segment, which might be a read error. The J gene is TRBJ1-1, the V gene TRBV30, with a tentative D call TRBD1 (6 bases). Germline CDR1 GTSNPN, CDR2 SVGIG (reference sequence). This CDR3 region has 12 residues. The CDR3 nucleotides read TGTGCCTGGAAGCCGGGGGCGTCTGACGCTTTCTTT. This gives the protein CAWKPGASDAFF. Full variable domain (outside the CDR3, taken from reference TRBV30 and TRBJ1-1): SQTIHQWPATLVQPVGSPLSLECTVEGTSNPNLYWYRQAAGRGLQLLFYSVGIGQISSEVPQNLSASRPQDRQFILSSKKLLLSDSGFYLCAWKPGASDAFFGQGTRLTVV.

This clonotype occurred many times. V and J are TRBV12-3 or TRBV12-4 and TRBJ2-7; possibly TRBD2 for D (6 bases). The CDR3 is made up of 15 amino acids. Trimming shortened V by 5 bases and J by 4 bases, and 18 bases separated the two germline ends. Here the CDR3 reads CASSPEGRPGYEQYF. CDR3 nucleotide sequence: TGTGCCAGCAGTCCCGAAGGGAGGCCAGGGTACGAGCAGTACTTC.

This clonotype was detected a few times. The V and J genes are TRBV5-1 and TRBJ2-1; 14 bases align to TRBD2. CDR3 length: 17 amino acids. The J segment lost 4 bases and the V segment lost 4 bases, leaving 7 bases of the junction unmatched. Germline-derived CDR1 and CDR2 are SGHRS and YFSETQ. DNA for the CDR3: TGCGCCAGCAGCGGGTACGGGACTAGCGGGGGATACAATGAGCAGTTCTTC. Amino acid sequence: CASSGYGTSGGYNEQFF.

The V and J genes are TRBV18 and TRBJ2-7, with D tentatively TRBD2 (5 bases). This CDR3 region has 14 residues. Germline lookup yields CDR1 KGHSH and CDR2 LQKENI. Trimming left V 3 bases short and J 5 bases short, with 14 bases between. The CDR3 DNA is TGTGCCAGCTCACCGATCGACCCCGGGGACGAGCAGTACTTC. Translating gives CASSPIDPGDEQYF.